These T cell receptor beta chains were read from a single sample in a study of CD8+ T cells in alopecia areata. Measured with immunoSEQ multiplex PCR; TCRdb has only the in-frame clones, and not every one. The table lists approximately 210,000 clones, 66% of them singletons, with more than 1% in the top ten. This material consisted of CD4+ T cells sorted from blood, taken at week 44, from a patient treated with tofacitinib. Source of these receptors: a human donor with alopecia areata. CDR3s include the opening cysteine and the closing phenylalanine or tryptophan. Each record gives: D gene, J gene, V gene, clone size, CDR3 DNA, CDR3 protein. The D gene is left open where the match is weak. Only part of the rows carry a size: once, few, many, or a class if the clone is expanded.

. TRBJ1-1 TRBV7-2 . TGTGCCAGCAGGCAATCAGCAATGACGACCGCACTGAACACTGAAGCTTTCTTT CASRQSAMTTALNTEAFF
. TRBJ2-7 TRBV27 . TGTGCCAGCAGTTCCTACGAGCAGTACTTC CASSSYEQYF
. TRBJ2-1 TRBV2 . TGTGCCAGTATACTAGAGAGCTCCTACAATGAGCAGTTCTTC CASILESSYNEQFF
. TRBJ2-1 TRBV7-9 few TGTGCCAGCAGCTTGGCGGGGATGTTGAATGAGCAGTTCTTC CASSLAGMLNEQFF
. TRBJ1-1 TRBV27 . TGTGCCAGCAGTTCGACGTGGGCGGACACTGAAGCTTTCTTT CASSSTWADTEAFF
. TRBJ2-1 TRBV14 . TGTGCCAGCAGCCAAGTGAAAACGAAAAGCTCCTACAATGAGCAGTTCTTC CASSQVKTKSSYNEQFF
TRBD1 TRBJ2-3 TRBV5-1 . TGCGCCAGCACCCGAGGACAGGGAACTAGCACAGATACGCAGTATTTT CASTRGQGTSTDTQYF
. TRBJ2-5 TRBV27 . TGTGCCAGCAGTTTATCGTGGGACGACCAAGAGACCCAGTACTTC CASSLSWDDQETQYF
. TRBJ1-1 TRBV9 . TGTGCCAGCAGCGTAGGAGCGGGGGGCAATTCGGGCACTGAAGCTTTCTTT CASSVGAGGNSGTEAFF
. TRBJ1-5 TRBV5-6 once TGTGCCAGCAGCCCCAAAGGAGGGGCGGCCCAGCATTTT CASSPKGGAAQHF
. TRBJ1-2 TRBV5-1 . TGCGCCAGCAGCTTGGCCGGGGGTGGGGACTATGGCTACACCTTC CASSLAGGGDYGYTF
. TRBJ1-4 TRBV5-4 . TGTGCCAGCAGCTTGACAGCCACTAATGAAAAACTGTTTTTT CASSLTATNEKLFF
TRBD1 TRBJ2-5 TRBV4-3 . TGCGCCAGCAGCCAAGACACAGGGGGCAGCGAGACCCAGTACTTC CASSQDTGGSETQYF
. TRBJ1-1 TRBV29-1 . TGCAGCGTTAACAGGGTTACTGAAGCTTTCTTT CSVNRVTEAFF
TRBD1 TRBJ2-3 TRBV7-2 . TGTGCCAGCAGCCCAAGACAGGGGGCAGATACGCAGTATTTT CASSPRQGADTQYF
. TRBJ1-2 TRBV30 . TGTGCCTGGCGGGACGGCTATGGCTACACCTTC CAWRDGYGYTF
TRBD2 TRBJ2-7 TRBV5-4 . TGTGCCAGCAGCTTGGAAGGCGGGGGGACCTACGAGCAGTACTTC CASSLEGGGTYEQYF
. TRBJ1-5 TRBV29-1 . TGCAGCGTCCTGACAGAAAAGGATCAGCCCCAGCATTTT CSVLTEKDQPQHF
. TRBJ1-2 TRBV29-1 . TGCAGCGTTGGGAGGCCCGACTATGGCTACACCTTC CSVGRPDYGYTF
. TRBJ2-6 TRBV2 . TGTGCCAGCACGCTCGGCGAGAGCTCTGGGGCCAACGTCCTGACTTTC CASTLGESSGANVLTF
. TRBJ1-1 TRBV29-1 . TGCAGCGTTGAGTACCGACAGAACATGAACACTGAAGCTTTCTTT CSVEYRQNMNTEAFF
. TRBJ2-4 TRBV7-2 . TGTGCCAGCAGCTTACCCCGGGGGGCCAGATTAGCCAAAAACATTCAGTACTTC CASSLPRGARLAKNIQYF
TRBD2 TRBJ2-5 TRBV2 . TGTGCCAGCAGTGAGAGCGGGGGGGCCAAGACCCAGTACTTC CASSESGGAKTQYF
. TRBJ2-3 TRBV4-1 . TGCGCCAGCAGCCAGCCGGGCCCCGGGGATGATGATACGCAGTATTTT CASSQPGPGDDDTQYF
. TRBJ2-7 TRBV11-2 . TGTGCCAGCAGCCAAGGCTGGGGGGATTCGCGGCAGTACTTC CASSQGWGDSRQYF
. TRBJ2-7 TRBV6-1 . TGTGCCAGCAGTGAAGCGGTTTACTACGAGCAGTACTTC CASSEAVYYEQYF
. TRBJ2-1 TRBV19 . TGTGCCAGTAGTAGCCGATCGGGCAGCAATGAGCAGTTCTTC CASSSRSGSNEQFF